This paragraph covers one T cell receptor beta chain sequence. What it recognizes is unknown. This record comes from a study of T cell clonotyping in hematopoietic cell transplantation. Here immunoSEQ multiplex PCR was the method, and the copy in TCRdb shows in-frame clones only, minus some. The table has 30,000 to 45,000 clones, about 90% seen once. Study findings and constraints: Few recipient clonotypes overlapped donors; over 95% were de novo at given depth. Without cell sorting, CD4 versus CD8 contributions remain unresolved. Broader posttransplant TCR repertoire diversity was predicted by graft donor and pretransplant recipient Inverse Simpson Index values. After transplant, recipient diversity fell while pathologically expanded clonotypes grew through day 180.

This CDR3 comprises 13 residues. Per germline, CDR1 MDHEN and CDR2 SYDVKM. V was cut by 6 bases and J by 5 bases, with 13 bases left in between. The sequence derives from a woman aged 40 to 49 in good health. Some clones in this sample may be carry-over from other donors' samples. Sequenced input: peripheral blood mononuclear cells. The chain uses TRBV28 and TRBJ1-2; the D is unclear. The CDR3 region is CASRTTVLYGYTF. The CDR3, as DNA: TGTGCCAGCAGAACCACAGTTCTATATGGCTACACCTTC.